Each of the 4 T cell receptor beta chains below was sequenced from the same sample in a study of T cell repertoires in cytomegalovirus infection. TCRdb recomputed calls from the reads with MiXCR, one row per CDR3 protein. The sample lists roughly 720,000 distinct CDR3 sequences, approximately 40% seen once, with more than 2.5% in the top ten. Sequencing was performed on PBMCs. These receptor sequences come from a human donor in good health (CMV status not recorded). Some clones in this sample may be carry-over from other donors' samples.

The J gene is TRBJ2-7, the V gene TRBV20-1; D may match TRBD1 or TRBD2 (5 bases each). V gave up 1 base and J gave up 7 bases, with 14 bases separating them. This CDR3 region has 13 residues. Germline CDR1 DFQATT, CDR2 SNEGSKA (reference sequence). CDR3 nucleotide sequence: TGCAGTGCTAGAGTTGGGACGGGCGCGGAGCAGTACTTC. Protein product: CSARVGTGAEQYF.

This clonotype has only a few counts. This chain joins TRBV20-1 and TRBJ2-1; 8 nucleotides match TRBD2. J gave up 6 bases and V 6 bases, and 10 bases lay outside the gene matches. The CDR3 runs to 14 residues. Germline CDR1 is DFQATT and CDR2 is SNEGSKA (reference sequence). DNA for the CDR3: TGCAGTGCCCACAGCGGGAGTGCCATCAATGAGCAGTTCTTC. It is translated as CSAHSGSAINEQFF.

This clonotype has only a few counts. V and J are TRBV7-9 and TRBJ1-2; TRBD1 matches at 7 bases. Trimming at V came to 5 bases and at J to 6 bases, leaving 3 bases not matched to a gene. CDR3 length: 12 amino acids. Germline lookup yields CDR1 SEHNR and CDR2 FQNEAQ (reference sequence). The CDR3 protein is CASSARGDGYTF. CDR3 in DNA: TGTGCCAGCAGCGCCAGGGGGGATGGCTACACCTTC. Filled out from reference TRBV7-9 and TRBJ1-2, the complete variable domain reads DTGVSQNPRHKITKRGQNVTFRCDPISEHNRLYWYRQTLGQGPEFLTYFQNEAQLEKSRLLSDRFSAERPKGSFSTLEIQRTEQGDSAMYLCASSARGDGYTFGSGTRLTVV.

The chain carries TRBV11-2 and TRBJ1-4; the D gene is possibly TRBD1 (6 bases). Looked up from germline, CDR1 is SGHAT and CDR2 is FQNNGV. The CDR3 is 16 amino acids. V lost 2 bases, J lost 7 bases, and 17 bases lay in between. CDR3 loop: CASSLNRGARGEKLFF. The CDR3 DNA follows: TGTGCCAGCAGCTTAAACCGGGGGGCCCGGGGTGAAAAACTGTTTTTT. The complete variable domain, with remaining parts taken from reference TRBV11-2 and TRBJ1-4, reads EAGVAQSPRYKIIEKRQSVAFWCNPISGHATLYWYQQILGQGPKLLIQFQNNGVVDDSQLPKDRFSAERLKGVDSTLKIQPAKLEDSAVYLCASSLNRGARGEKLFFGSGTQLSVL.